This TCR beta chain appears in the sequencing data of a study of CD8 T cells in Susac syndrome. CDR3 length: 14 residues. Germline V gene data show CDR1 as KGHSH and CDR2 as LQKENI. The junction had 2 bases not matched to a gene; V was cut back by 0 bases and J by 4 bases. The RNA input was about 0.45 to 1 ug, and it was reverse transcribed with random hexamers. TCRdb redid the calling of the immunoSEQ multiplex PCR reads with MiXCR, one entry per CDR3 protein. The sample comprises about 120,000 distinct CDR3 sequences, roughly 92% of which are singletons, and around 0.1% rests with the top ten. In blood CD8+ and CD4+ T cells, TCR beta underwent sequencing.

Sequencing was carried out using CD4+ T cells from PBMCs. The clonotype comes from a human donor in good health. V and J are TRBV18 and TRBJ1-1, with 7 nucleotides matching TRBD1. CDR3: CASSPPTGTTEAFF. The CDR3 DNA reads TGTGCCAGCTCACCACCGACAGGGACCACTGAAGCTTTCTTT.